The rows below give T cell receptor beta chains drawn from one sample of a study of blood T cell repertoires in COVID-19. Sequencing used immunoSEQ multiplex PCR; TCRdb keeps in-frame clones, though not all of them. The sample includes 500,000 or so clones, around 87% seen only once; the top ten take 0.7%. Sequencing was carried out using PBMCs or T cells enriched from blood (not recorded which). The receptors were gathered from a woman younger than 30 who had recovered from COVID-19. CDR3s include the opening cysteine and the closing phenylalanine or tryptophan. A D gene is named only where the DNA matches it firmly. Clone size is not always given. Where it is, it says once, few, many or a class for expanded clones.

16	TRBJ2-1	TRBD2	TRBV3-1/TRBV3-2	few	CASSQGGSGGKVEQFF	TGTGCCAGCAGCCAAGGTGGTAGCGGGGGTAAAGTTGAGCAGTTCTTC
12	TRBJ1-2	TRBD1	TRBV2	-	CASSGTGYGYTF	TGTGCCAGCAGTGGGACAGGCTATGGCTACACCTTC
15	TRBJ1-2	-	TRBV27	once	CASSQRPQGTYGYTF	TGTGCCAGCAGTCAACGCCCGCAGGGGACCTATGGCTACACCTTC
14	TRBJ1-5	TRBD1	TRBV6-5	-	CASSLGQGGQPQHF	TGTGCCAGCAGTTTAGGACAGGGGGGTCAGCCCCAGCATTTT
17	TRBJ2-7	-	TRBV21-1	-	CASSKRGGQGIPYEQYF	TGTGCCAGCAGCAAAAGGGGGGGACAGGGGATTCCCTACGAGCAGTACTTC
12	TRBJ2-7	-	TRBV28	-	CASSLSQAPPYF	TGTGCCAGCAGTTTATCCCAAGCCCCTCCGTACTTC
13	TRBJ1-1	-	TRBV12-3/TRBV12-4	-	CASSRAGSTEAFF	TGTGCCAGCAGCCGAGCAGGGTCTACTGAAGCTTTCTTT
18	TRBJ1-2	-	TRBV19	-	CASSIAPVTGLLPYGYTF	TGTGCCAGTAGTATAGCTCCCGTGACAGGTCTTCTCCCCTATGGCTACACCTTC
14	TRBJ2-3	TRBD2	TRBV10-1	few	CASSSTVSGEGQYF	TGCGCCAGCAGTTCTACGGTCTCCGGGGAGGGGCAGTATTTT
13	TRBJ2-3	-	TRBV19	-	CASSTGWTDTQYF	TGTGCCAGTAGTACGGGGTGGACAGATACGCAGTATTTT
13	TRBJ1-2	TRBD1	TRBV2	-	CASSDWTGGGYTF	TGTGCCAGCAGTGATTGGACAGGAGGCGGCTACACCTTC
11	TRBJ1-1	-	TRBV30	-	CAWNRDAEAFF	TGTGCCTGGAACAGGGACGCTGAAGCTTTCTTT
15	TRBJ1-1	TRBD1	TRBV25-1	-	CASSESGQVNTEAFF	TGTGCCAGCAGTGAATCGGGACAGGTGAACACTGAAGCTTTCTTT
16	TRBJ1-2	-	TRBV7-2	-	CASSLAAPTANYGYTF	TGTGCCAGCAGCTTAGCGGCCCCGACAGCTAACTATGGCTACACCTTC
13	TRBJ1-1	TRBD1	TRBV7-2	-	CASSPTGYTEAFF	TGTGCCAGCAGCCCGACAGGGTACACTGAAGCTTTCTTT
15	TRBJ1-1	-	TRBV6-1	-	CASSEERRTRLEAFF	TGTGCCAGCAGTGAAGAGCGGCGGACTCGCTTAGAAGCTTTCTTT
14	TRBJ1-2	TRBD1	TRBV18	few	CASSPQGETYGYTF	TGTGCCAGCTCACCGCAGGGGGAAACCTATGGCTACACCTTC
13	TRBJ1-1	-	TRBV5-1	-	CASRLTQGPEAFF	TGCGCCAGCAGGCTCACACAGGGCCCTGAAGCTTTCTTT
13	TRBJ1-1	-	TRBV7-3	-	CASSSDRNTEAFF	TGTGCCAGCAGCTCTGACAGGAACACTGAAGCTTTCTTT
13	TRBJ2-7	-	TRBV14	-	CASSQDLRGTRDF	TGTGCCAGCAGCCAAGACTTGAGGGGGACCCGGGACTTC